Below, 32 T cell receptor beta chains from the same sample are listed, as sequenced in a study of blood T cell repertoires in COVID-19 (dated by TCRdb to about 2020). Library prep was done by the immunoSEQ multiplex PCR assay. The table was pulled from immuneACCESS by TCRdb, which kept in-frame rearrangements only. Such tables lose some clones; where checked, under half of the loss comes from unresolved V genes, and the rest has no known cause. The table for this sample lists 250,000 to 300,000 clones; about 88% of them were counted only once. Around 13% of the sample is taken by the ten largest. What was sequenced was peripheral blood. Receptors were obtained from a woman in her sixties or seventies with acute or convalescent COVID-19.

A word on this clone: In the same sample, other DNA sequences code for this CDR3. V is TRBV5-6 and J is TRBJ2-4, with TRBD2 identical over 11 bases. CDR1 is SGHDT and CDR2 is YYEEEE in the germline V gene. The CDR3 totals 15 residues. The V gene end was trimmed by 2 bases and the J gene end by 3 bases; junction bases not matched to a gene: 1. CDR3 bases: TGTGCCAGCAGCTTACTAGCGGGAGACAAAAACATTCAGTACTTC. As protein: CASSLLAGDKNIQYF.

This rearrangement joins TRBV5-1 to TRBJ1-4; D is unresolved. The CDR3 contains 12 residues. The V and J ends lost 5 bases and 11 bases respectively, with 13 bases between them. In germline, CDR1 is SGHRS, CDR2 YFSETQ. The CDR3 DNA reads TGCGCCAGCAGTACTAGAGAGGGTAAACTGTTTTTT. Translated, it gives CASSTREGKLFF.

The chain combines TRBV28 with TRBJ2-2; tentatively, D is TRBD1 (7 bases). The length of the CDR3 is 15 residues. Germline assignment: CDR1 MDHEN and CDR2 SYDVKM. Trimming took off 7 bases at V and 2 bases at J, with 14 bases between the two ends. This CDR3 is CASIRRGANTGELFF. DNA for the CDR3: TGTGCCAGCATCCGCAGGGGGGCCAACACCGGGGAGCTGTTTTTT. The whole variable domain, remainder taken from reference TRBV28 and TRBJ2-2, is DVKVTQSSRYLVKRTGEKVFLECVQDMDHENMFWYRQDPGLGLRLIYFSYDVKMKEKGDIPEGYSVSREKKERFSLILESASTNQTSMYLCASIRRGANTGELFFGEGSRLTVL.

This chain connects TRBV3-1 (or the pseudogene TRBV3-2) to TRBJ2-5; D is unresolved. Germline values: CDR1 LGHDT, CDR2 YNNKEL (reference sequence). V shed 1 base and J shed 5 bases, with 17 bases lying between them. This CDR3 contains 16 residues. CDR3 nucleotides: TGTGCCAGCAGCCAAGGGTACTCACTAAATGACGAGACCCAGTACTTC. Translating it yields CASSQGYSLNDETQYF.

DNA for the CDR3: TGTGCCAGCAGGGGACAGGGGGCGGATGGCTACACCTTC. It encodes CASRGQGADGYTF. The chain recombines TRBV12-3 or TRBV12-4 with TRBJ1-2; the match to TRBD1 covers 12 bases. This CDR3 spans 13 amino acids. Trimming took 6 bases from V and 6 from J; bases not matched to a gene: 2.

The gene calls are TRBV3-1 (or the pseudogene TRBV3-2) and TRBJ2-3, with D perhaps TRBD2 (6 bases). Between the trimmed V and J ends, which lost 4 bases and 5 bases, there was a span of 22 bases. The CDR3 has 17 residues. CDR1 is LGHDT and CDR2 is YNNKEL in the germline V gene (reference sequence). CDR3 protein: CASSPARGARGKDTQYF. CDR3 DNA: TGTGCCAGCAGCCCTGCCCGCGGGGCCCGGGGTAAAGATACGCAGTATTTT.

This clone occurred once. V and J are TRBV9 and TRBJ2-4, with D tentatively TRBD1 (7 bases). V lost 9 bases to trimming and J lost 1 base, with 20 bases between them. Germline-derived CDR1 and CDR2 are SGDLS and YYNGEE. This CDR3 has 16 amino acids. This CDR3 is CATRSLQGRAKNIQYF. The CDR3 DNA is TGTGCCACCCGATCCCTACAGGGGAGGGCCAAAAACATTCAGTACTTC.

This chain uses TRBV28 with TRBJ2-7, with 9 bases lining up with TRBD1. Germline CDR1 MDHEN, CDR2 SYDVKM. CDR3 length: 14 amino acids. With V trimmed by 4 bases and J by 3 bases, 4 bases remained unmatched. The CDR3 DNA reads as TGTGCCAGCAGTTCGGGACAGGGTATCTACGAGCAGTACTTC. Encoded protein: CASSSGQGIYEQYF. Variable domain in full (rest from reference TRBV28 and TRBJ2-7): DVKVTQSSRYLVKRTGEKVFLECVQDMDHENMFWYRQDPGLGLRLIYFSYDVKMKEKGDIPEGYSVSREKKERFSLILESASTNQTSMYLCASSSGQGIYEQYFGPGTRLTVT.

The chain links TRBV6-1 to TRBJ2-3; maybe TRBD2 (6 bases). CDR3 size: 15 residues. Trimming left V 1 base short and J 4 bases short, with 12 bases between. Germline V gives CDR1 MNHNS, CDR2 SASEGT. For the CDR3, the DNA is TGTGCCAGCAGTGAAGTGGAGGGGTGGGCAGATACGCAGTATTTT. It codes for CASSEVEGWADTQYF.

This clone was detected once. This same CDR3 is encoded by further DNA sequences in the sample. This chain connects TRBV9 to TRBJ2-2, with D maybe TRBD1 (5 bases). There are 13 residues in the CDR3. The V end lost 0 bases, the J end lost 5 bases, and 5 bases lay between the germline ends. CDR1 is SGDLS and CDR2 is YYNGEE in the germline V gene. In DNA, the CDR3 is TGTGCCAGCAGCGTAGACAGGACCGGGGAGCTGTTTTTT. Its translation is CASSVDRTGELFF. Using reference TRBV9 and TRBJ2-2 for the parts outside the CDR3, the full variable domain is DSGVTQTPKHLITATGQRVTLRCSPRSGDLSVYWYQQSLDQGLQFLIQYYNGEERAKGNILERFSAQQFPDLHSELNLSSLELGDSALYFCASSVDRTGELFFGEGSRLTVL.

The genes are TRBV9 and TRBJ1-2; D perhaps matches TRBD1 (6 bases). CDR3 length: 14 amino acids. CDR1 and CDR2 from the germline V gene are SGDLS and YYNGEE. V lost 6 bases and J 3 bases, leaving 15 bases between the germline ends. For the CDR3, the DNA is TGTGCCAGCAACGATGGGGGCGCGGACTATGGCTACACCTTC. Its protein is CASNDGGADYGYTF.

The table lists this clone with a count of one. The rearrangement uses TRBV4-3 and TRBJ2-1; 10 bases agree with TRBD2. Losses at the gene ends were 1 base for V and 2 bases for J; bases not matched to a gene: 8. The length of the CDR3 is 18 residues. Per the germline V gene, CDR1 is LGHNA and CDR2 is YSLEER. The DNA for the CDR3 is TGCGCCAGCAGCCAAGGTCGAATAGCGGGGGGCACCTACAATGAGCAGTTCTTC. Translation: CASSQGRIAGGTYNEQFF.

This chain connects TRBV10-2 to TRBJ2-4, with D perhaps matching TRBD2 (5 bases). Per germline, CDR1 WSHSY and CDR2 SAAADI. Trimming took off 4 bases at V and 7 bases at J, with 17 bases between the two ends. The CDR3 has 15 amino acids. CDR3 sequence (DNA): TGCGCCAGCAGTGGTCTGACGCGGGCAGACAACATTCAGTACTTC. Residues: CASSGLTRADNIQYF.

The genes are TRBV7-3 and TRBJ2-7, with D perhaps matching TRBD2 (6 bases). The CDR3 extends over 13 amino acids. CDR1 is SGHTA, CDR2 FQGTGA, per germline. Trimming left V 2 bases short and J 9 bases short, with 14 bases between. The DNA for the CDR3 is TGTGCCAGCAGCTTATGGGCTAGCGAGACGCAGTACTTC. This sequence encodes CASSLWASETQYF.

This clone has only one observation. The rearrangement links TRBV7-3 to TRBJ2-3; TRBD1 might be the D (5 bases). Germline V lookup: CDR1 SGHTA, CDR2 FQGTGA. This CDR3 comprises 17 residues. V was pared by 2 bases and J by 1 base, with 16 bases between. The CDR3 reads CASSLFSQGFGTDTQYF. DNA of the CDR3: TGTGCCAGCAGCTTATTTTCCCAGGGATTCGGCACAGATACGCAGTATTTT.

The rearrangement uses TRBV6-5 and TRBJ1-4; TRBD1 matches at 7 bases. This CDR3 contains 15 residues. Germline values: CDR1 MNHEY, CDR2 SVGAGI. The V gene end was trimmed by 5 bases and the J gene end by 0 bases; junction bases not matched to a gene: 3. CDR3 bases: TGTGCCAGCAGTCGGACAGGTGCAACTAATGAAAAACTGTTTTTT. Amino acid sequence: CASSRTGATNEKLFF.

The genes are TRBV9 and TRBJ1-6; TRBD1 is a possible D gene (6 bases). Trimming shortened V by 0 bases and J by 7 bases, and 8 bases separated the two germline ends. CDR1 is SGDLS, CDR2 YYNGEE, per germline. This CDR3 spans 14 amino acids. CDR3 sequence: CASSVAGENSPLHF. The CDR3 region has the DNA TGTGCCAGCAGCGTAGCAGGGGAGAATTCACCCCTCCACTTT.

The chain couples TRBV19 to TRBJ2-6; D is perhaps TRBD2 (7 bases). Trimming took off 10 bases at V and 2 bases at J, with 15 bases between the two ends. CDR1 and CDR2 (germline): LNHDA, SQIVND (reference sequence). CDR3 length: 15 residues. Here the CDR3 DNA reads TGTGCCACCCGGAGGGGGGGCGCTGGGGCCAACGTCCTGACTTTC. Protein sequence: CATRRGGAGANVLTF.

The chain uses TRBV28 and TRBJ2-5; 9 nucleotides match TRBD2. CDR3 length: 14 residues. The V and J ends lost 5 bases and 1 base, in that order; junction bases with no gene match: 2. Germline CDR1 is MDHEN and CDR2 is SYDVKM. The CDR3 reads CASSTTSGQETQYF. As DNA, the CDR3 is TGTGCCAGCAGTACGACTAGCGGCCAAGAGACCCAGTACTTC.

This sequence joins TRBV7-2 and TRBJ2-7; TRBD2 matches at 9 bases. The germline CDR1 and CDR2 sequences are SGHTA and FQGNSA. Trimming cost V 5 bases and J 4 bases; bases outside gene matches: 6. The CDR3 has 14 amino acids. Written as DNA, the CDR3 is TGTGCCAGCAGCCCTCCTAGCGGGAAGTACGAGCAGTACTTC. Its protein product is CASSPPSGKYEQYF.

Regarding this clone: The same CDR3 also results from other DNA sequences found in this sample. The chain couples TRBV5-1 to TRBJ2-3, with TRBD1 identical over 7 bases. The CDR3 length is 15 residues. The germline V gene encodes CDR1 SGHRS and CDR2 YFSETQ. V gave up 1 base and J gave up 0 bases; unmatched junction bases: 2. The CDR3 here is CASSLTGASTDTQYF. In DNA form, the CDR3 reads TGCGCCAGCAGCTTGACAGGGGCGAGCACAGATACGCAGTATTTT.

This clone was seen a single time. The gene calls are TRBV7-7 and TRBJ1-1; TRBD1 aligns across 7 bases. V trimming: 8 bases; J trimming: 1 base; junction bases outside the gene matches: 4. This CDR3 spans 13 amino acids. Germline V gives CDR1 SSHAT, CDR2 FNYEAQ (reference sequence). The CDR3 region is CASRQGSNTEAFF. The CDR3, as DNA: TGTGCCAGCCGACAGGGATCGAACACTGAAGCTTTCTTT. Full variable domain (outside the CDR3, taken from reference TRBV7-7 and TRBJ1-1): GAGVSQSPRYKVTKRGQDVTLRCDPISSHATLYWYQQALGQGPEFLTYFNYEAQPDKSGLPSDRFSAERPEGSISTLTIQRTEQRDSAMYRCASRQGSNTEAFFGQGTRLTVV.

CDR3 bases: TGTGCCTGGAGGCCTCTAGCGGGAGGGTCCTACAATGAGCAGTTCTTC. Protein: CAWRPLAGGSYNEQFF. The chain carries TRBV30 and TRBJ2-1; 12 nucleotides align to TRBD2. Germline V gene data show CDR1 as GTSNPN and CDR2 as SVGIG (reference sequence). The CDR3 sequence is 16 residues long. V dropped 3 bases and J dropped 1; count of bases not matched to a gene: 4.

This clone has a handful of counts. The rearrangement uses TRBV2 and TRBJ1-1, with TRBD1 matching over 12 bases. This CDR3 contains 17 residues. V gave up 5 bases and J gave up 2 bases; unmatched junction bases: 9. CDR1 is SNHLY and CDR2 is FYNNEI in the germline V gene. The CDR3 bases are TGTGCCAGCAGTAAGTCCGGGACAGGGGGCGTCAACACTGAAGCTTTCTTT. Its translation: CASSKSGTGGVNTEAFF.

Here the CDR3 DNA reads TGTGCCAGCAGCCGCGCGGGGGAGCGGGCGGGCACAGATACGCAGTATTTT. Translation gives CASSRAGERAGTDTQYF. This chain joins TRBV21-1 and TRBJ2-3; the table's D call, TRBD2, was not checked against the DNA. TRBV21-1 counts as a pseudogene. The CDR3 covers 17 residues.

The J gene is TRBJ2-7, the V gene TRBV9, with 9 bases identical to TRBD1. There are 15 residues in the CDR3. Germline V gene lookup returns CDR1 SGDLS and CDR2 YYNGEE. Trimming took 2 bases from V and 4 from J; bases not matched to a gene: 7. The CDR3 bases are TGTGCCAGCAGCGTCGGGTGGACAGGGGAATACGAGCAGTACTTC. This sequence encodes CASSVGWTGEYEQYF.

This chain links TRBV27 with TRBJ2-7; 10 bases map to TRBD1. This CDR3 spans 14 amino acids. Germline V gene sequence: CDR1 MNHEY, CDR2 SMNVEV (reference sequence). With 5 bases clipped from V and 3 bases from J, the junction kept 4 bases outside the gene matches. The CDR3 sequence is CASSLRDRGYEQYF. The DNA for the CDR3 is TGTGCCAGCAGTCTCCGGGACAGGGGCTACGAGCAGTACTTC.

Written as DNA, the CDR3 is TGCGCCAGCAGCGCGGGACAGTATGCAACTAATGAAAAACTGTTTTTT. Amino acid sequence: CASSAGQYATNEKLFF. V gene TRBV5-1 combines with J gene TRBJ1-4; 7 bases are shared with TRBD1. The CDR3 has 16 residues. Trimming at V came to 4 bases and at J to 0 bases, leaving 6 bases not matched to a gene. Germline V gene lookup returns CDR1 SGHRS and CDR2 YFSETQ.

J is TRBJ1-1 and V is TRBV7-8; 7 nucleotides match TRBD1. Trimming at V came to 4 bases and at J to 8 bases, leaving 7 bases not matched to a gene. The germline V gene has CDR1 SGHVS and CDR2 FQNEAQ. The CDR3 has 13 amino acids. The CDR3 DNA reads TGTGCCAGCAGCTCGGGGACAGTCCTAGAAGCTTTCTTT. Its protein is CASSSGTVLEAFF.

V and J are TRBV4-2 and TRBJ2-1, with 10 bases lining up with TRBD2. In germline, CDR1 is LGHNA, CDR2 YNFKEQ. V gave up 4 bases and J gave up 8 bases; unmatched junction bases: 11. The CDR3 runs to 16 residues. The CDR3, as DNA: TGTGCCAGCAGCCTACAGCCGGGACTAGCGTCCGATGAGCAGTTCTTC. Its protein is CASSLQPGLASDEQFF.

The chain has TRBV5-1 and TRBJ1-2; 7 nucleotides align to TRBD1. Germline CDR1 reads SGHRS; CDR2 reads YFSETQ. V was pared by 1 base and J by 4 bases, with 4 bases of the junction left unmatched. The CDR3 sequence is 14 residues long. The CDR3 DNA reads as TGCGCCAGCAGCTTGTCGGCAGGGGGCTATGGCTACACCTTC. This encodes CASSLSAGGYGYTF. The full variable domain, rest sourced from reference TRBV5-1 and TRBJ1-2, is KAGVTQTPRYLIKTRGQQVTLSCSPISGHRSVSWYQQTPGQGLQFLFEYFSETQRNKGNFPGRFSGRQFSNSRSEMNVSTLELGDSALYLCASSLSAGGYGYTFGSGTRLTVV.

The rearrangement uses TRBV5-1 and TRBJ2-7; 7 bases fit TRBD1. CDR3 size: 14 residues. Per the germline V gene, CDR1 is SGHRS and CDR2 is YFSETQ. V trimming: 0 bases; J trimming: 8 bases; junction bases outside the gene matches: 8. This CDR3 is CASSLGQGTPQQYF. CDR3 DNA sequence: TGCGCCAGCAGCTTGGGACAGGGTACTCCTCAGCAGTACTTC. Complete variable domain (other parts from reference TRBV5-1 and TRBJ2-7): KAGVTQTPRYLIKTRGQQVTLSCSPISGHRSVSWYQQTPGQGLQFLFEYFSETQRNKGNFPGRFSGRQFSNSRSEMNVSTLELGDSALYLCASSLGQGTPQQYFGPGTRLTVT.